This T cell receptor (beta chain) was identified in a study of CD8 T cells in ankylosing spondylitis. Study results and caveats: Among TCR beta sequences, a motif of eight highly homologous variants appeared characteristic of ankylosing spondylitis blood. Researchers reportedly found disease-linked clones significantly enriched in matched ankylosing spondylitis synovial fluid. Researchers report that disease-linked clones proved CD8+ and relatively rare in peripheral blood. Earlier reports found some motif variants in synovial fluid and blood in reactive arthritis.

The CDR3 runs 15 residues. Germline CDR1 is MNHEY and CDR2 is SMNVEV (reference sequence). The V gene lost 4 bases and the J gene lost 6 bases, with 18 bases spanning the gap. TCR beta libraries were made by quantitative 5'-RACE with molecular barcodes. TCRdb reprocessed the 5' RACE reads with MiXCR, giving one entry per CDR3 protein. The table lists about 800,000 distinct CDR3 sequences, about an eighth of them singletons. About this clonotype: Its specificity is not known.

Sequences were obtained from blood, either unsorted or a sorted T cell fraction (not recorded which). This receptor was obtained from a male donor with ankylosing spondylitis. The J gene is TRBJ1-2, the V gene TRBV27; D possibly corresponds to TRBD1 (6 bases). CDR3 bases: TGTGCCAGCAGTTCGGGGCAGGGGCCAAGGGATGGCTACACCTTC. This gives the protein CASSSGQGPRDGYTF.